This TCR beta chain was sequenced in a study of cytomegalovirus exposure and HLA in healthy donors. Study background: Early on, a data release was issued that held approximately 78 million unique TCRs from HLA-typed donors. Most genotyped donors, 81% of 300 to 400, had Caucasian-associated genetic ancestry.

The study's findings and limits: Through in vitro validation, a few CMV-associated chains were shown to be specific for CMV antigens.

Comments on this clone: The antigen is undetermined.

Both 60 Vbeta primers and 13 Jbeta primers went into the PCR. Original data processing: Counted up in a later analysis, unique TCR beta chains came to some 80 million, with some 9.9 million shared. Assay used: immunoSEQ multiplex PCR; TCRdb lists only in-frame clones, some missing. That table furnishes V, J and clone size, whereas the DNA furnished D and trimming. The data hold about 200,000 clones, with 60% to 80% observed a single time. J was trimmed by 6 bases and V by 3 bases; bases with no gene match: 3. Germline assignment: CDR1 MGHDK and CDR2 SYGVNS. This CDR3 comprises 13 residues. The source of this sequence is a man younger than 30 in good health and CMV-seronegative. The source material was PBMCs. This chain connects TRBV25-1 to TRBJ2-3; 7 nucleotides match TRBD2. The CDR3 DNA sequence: TGTGCCAGCAGTGAGACTAGCTGGGATACGCAGTATTTT. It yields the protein CASSETSWDTQYF.